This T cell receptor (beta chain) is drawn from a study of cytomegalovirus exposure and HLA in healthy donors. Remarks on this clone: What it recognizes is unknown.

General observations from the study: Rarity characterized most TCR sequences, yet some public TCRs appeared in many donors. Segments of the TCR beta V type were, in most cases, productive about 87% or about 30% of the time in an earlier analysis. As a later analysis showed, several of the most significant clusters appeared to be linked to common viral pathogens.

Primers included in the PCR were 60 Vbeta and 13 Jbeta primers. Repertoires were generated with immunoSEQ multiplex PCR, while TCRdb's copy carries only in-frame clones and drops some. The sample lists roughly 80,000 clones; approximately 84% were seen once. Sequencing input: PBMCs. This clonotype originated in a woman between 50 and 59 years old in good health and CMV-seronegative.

CDR3 nucleotides: TGTGCCAGCAGACCCGGGACAGGGGTGGTGGCCTACGAGCAGTACTTC. Translating it yields CASRPGTGVVAYEQYF. This rearrangement joins TRBV28 to TRBJ2-7; 10 bases align to TRBD1. Germline V CDR1 and CDR2: MDHEN, SYDVKM. The V and J ends lost 6 bases and 2 bases, in that order; junction bases with no gene match: 10. CDR3 length: 16 amino acids.